The rows below give T cell receptor beta chains drawn from one sample of a study of cytomegalovirus exposure and HLA in healthy donors. The repertoire was sequenced with immunoSEQ multiplex PCR; TCRdb's copy has only in-frame clones and lacks some. The sample gives some 160,000 clones, just over 90% of which show up once; under 0.8% is in the top ten. The specimen was PBMCs. The receptors shown here come from a man aged 18-30 years in good health and CMV-seronegative. The CDR3 runs from the conserved cysteine through the conserved F or W. A D gene is named only where the DNA matches it firmly. Clone size is shown for a subset of rows, as once, few, many or a class of expanded clone.

abundance	d_gene	j_gene	v_gene	CDR3nt	CDR3aa
NA	NA	TRBJ1-1	TRBV5-6	TGTGCCAGCAGCCCCGTTTCGTTGTCTGAAGCTTTCTTT	CASSPVSLSEAFF
NA	NA	TRBJ1-5	TRBV9	TGTGCCAGCAGCGTAGGCTCAGGCAATCAGCCCCAGCATTTT	CASSVGSGNQPQHF
NA	NA	TRBJ1-1	TRBV5-1	TGCGCCAGCAGCTTGGCCTTCAGTCGCCTTATGAACACTGAAGCTTTCTTT	CASSLAFSRLMNTEAFF
few	TRBD1	TRBJ1-2	TRBV27	TGTGCCACCCGAGCGACAGGGGTTGTCTATGGCTACACCTTC	CATRATGVVYGYTF
NA	NA	TRBJ1-5	TRBV6-1	TGTGCCAGCAGTGAACAGGGCAATCAGCCCCAGCATTTT	CASSEQGNQPQHF
NA	NA	TRBJ2-1	TRBV6-4	TGTGCCAGCAGCGAGACTTCTAACAATGAGCAGTTCTTC	CASSETSNNEQFF
NA	TRBD2	TRBJ2-5	TRBV5-1	TGCGCCAGCAGCTTGACCACGGGGGGCCAAGAGACCCAGTACTTC	CASSLTTGGQETQYF
NA	TRBD1	TRBJ2-5	TRBV19	TGTGCCAGTAGTAGACAGGGGGGAGAGACCCAGTACTTC	CASSRQGGETQYF
NA	NA	TRBJ1-5	TRBV5-5	TGTGCCAGCAGCTTGTCGGTTTCCCCGCCCAATCAGCCCCAGCATTTT	CASSLSVSPPNQPQHF
NA	NA	TRBJ1-4	TRBV6-1	TGTGCCAGCAGTGGCGGGGCCCCTGGACTGTTTTTT	CASSGGAPGLFF
NA	NA	TRBJ1-2	TRBV10-3	TGTGCCATCAGTGAGGCGGGGGCGCGTTCGGGTGGCTACACCTTC	CAISEAGARSGGYTF
NA	NA	TRBJ1-2	TRBV4-1	TGCGCCAGCAGCCAAGAACGCCCGGGAGGCTACACCTTC	CASSQERPGGYTF
NA	NA	TRBJ2-3	TRBV9	TGTGCCAGCAGCGTGGGCCTGGGCACAGATACGCAGTATTTT	CASSVGLGTDTQYF
NA	NA	TRBJ1-3	TRBV4-3	TGCGCCAGCAGCCAAGACCGCGGTTCCTCTGGAAACACCATATATTTT	CASSQDRGSSGNTIYF
NA	NA	TRBJ2-1	TRBV5-1	TGCGCCAGCAGCTTGGTGCCAGGGAATTGGAATGAGCAGTTCTTC	CASSLVPGNWNEQFF
NA	NA	TRBJ1-2	TRBV7-9	TGTGCCAGCAGCCCCTCCGGACTAGGGATCTATGGCTACACCTTC	CASSPSGLGIYGYTF
NA	NA	TRBJ1-2	TRBV30	TGTGCCTGGAGTGTCGGGGTACGAGCTGACTATGGCTACACCTTC	CAWSVGVRADYGYTF
NA	NA	TRBJ2-3	TRBV5-4	TGTGCCAGCAGCTACCCCGGGACTAGCACAGATACGCAGTATTTT	CASSYPGTSTDTQYF
NA	NA	TRBJ2-3	TRBV5-6	TGTGCCAGCAGCTTGGTGGACCAGGGGCCCCCTACGCAGTATTTT	CASSLVDQGPPTQYF
NA	NA	TRBJ2-6	TRBV19	TGTGCCAGTAGTCCTGCGGGCTCTGGGGCCAACGTCCTGACTTTC	CASSPAGSGANVLTF
NA	TRBD2	TRBJ2-3	TRBV14	TGTGCCAGCAGCCTACGAGAGGCTAGCGGGAGGGCTTTT	CASSLREASGRAF
NA	NA	TRBJ2-7	TRBV9	TGTGCCAGCAGCCCCCACGGGACTTACTCTCCCGAGCAGTACTTC	CASSPHGTYSPEQYF
NA	NA	TRBJ2-5	TRBV5-6	TGTGCCAGCAGCTTTGTTTCGTTCTGGGGCAACCAAGAGACCCAGTACTTC	CASSFVSFWGNQETQYF
NA	TRBD1	TRBJ2-7	TRBV7-3	TGTGCCAGCAGTTTAACACAGGGGGCTGGCGAGCAGTACTTC	CASSLTQGAGEQYF
NA	NA	TRBJ1-6	TRBV6-6	TGTGCCACCTGGAGCTCCTATAATTCACCCCTCCACTTT	CATWSSYNSPLHF
NA	TRBD1	TRBJ2-3	TRBV13	TGTGCCAGCAGCTCTCCAATGGGGACAGGGAGAGGCACAGATACGCAGTATTTT	CASSSPMGTGRGTDTQYF
NA	NA	TRBJ2-5	TRBV27	TGTGCCAGCAGTGGCGTAACAGGACAAGAGACCCAGTACTTC	CASSGVTGQETQYF
NA	NA	TRBJ2-2	TRBV5-1	TGCGCCAGCAGCTTGCGACTTGCGAACACCGGGGAGCTGTTTTTT	CASSLRLANTGELFF
NA	TRBD1	TRBJ2-5	TRBV11-2	TGTGCCAGCAGCTCCCGGACAGGGGGAGAGACCCAGTACTTC	CASSSRTGGETQYF
NA	NA	TRBJ1-4	TRBV9	TGTGCCAGCAGCGTAAGCACTAATGAAAAACTGTTTTTT	CASSVSTNEKLFF
once	TRBD2	TRBJ2-2	TRBV7-6	TGTGCCAGCAGCCCCCGACTAGCGGGAGGATCAAACACCGGGGAGCTGTTTTTT	CASSPRLAGGSNTGELFF
NA	NA	TRBJ1-2	TRBV13	TGTGCCAGCAGCCCTTATGGAGGGGGGGCCGCTAACTATGGCTACACCTTC	CASSPYGGGAANYGYTF
NA	TRBD2	TRBJ2-2	TRBV6-5	TGTGCCAGCAGTATGGCGGGGGGGAACACCGGGGAGCTGTTTTTT	CASSMAGGNTGELFF
NA	NA	TRBJ2-7	TRBV5-1	TGCGCCAGTCGTCCGGGGGAACCCTCCTACGAGCAGTACTTC	CASRPGEPSYEQYF
NA	TRBD2	TRBJ2-5	TRBV10-1	TGCGCCAGCAGTGAGTCGAAACTAGCGGGGGTTGAGAGGAGAGGGACCCAGTACTTC	CASSESKLAGVERRGTQYF
NA	TRBD1	TRBJ2-2	TRBV7-2	TGTGCCAGCAGAGGACAGGCCACCGGGGAGCTGTTTTTT	CASRGQATGELFF
NA	NA	TRBJ2-2	TRBV5-1	TGCGCCAGCAGCTTGTCAGGGCCCGGGGAGCTGTTTTTT	CASSLSGPGELFF
NA	NA	TRBJ1-2	TRBV6-5	TGTGCCAGCAGTCCCACTCCCCTAGGGGTCTATGGCTACACCTTC	CASSPTPLGVYGYTF
NA	NA	TRBJ1-2	TRBV6-1	TGTGCCAGCAGTGGACAGCGGGGCTATGGCTACACCTTC	CASSGQRGYGYTF
NA	TRBD1	TRBJ2-1	TRBV7-9	TGTGCCAGCAGCTCGGGACAGGGGGCCGATGAGCAGTTCTTC	CASSSGQGADEQFF
NA	NA	TRBJ2-3	TRBV11-3	TGTGCCAGCAGCTTAGTACTTGGACAGACCAACACAGATACGCAGTATTTT	CASSLVLGQTNTDTQYF